Below, 2 T cell receptor beta chains from the same sample are listed, as sequenced in a study of post-analysis software for immune sequencing data. Study results and limitations: Patients carried five TRBV segments more frequently than controls did, and TRBV5-6, TRBV5-1 and TRBV20-1 were among them.

These receptors' antigens are unknown. Carried by the TCR beta cDNA libraries were unique molecular identifiers. In TCRdb, the PCR reads were re-called with MiXCR into one record per CDR3 protein. The sample has 740,000 or so distinct CDR3 sequences, about 53% seen once. The sample taken for sequencing was blood. These receptors originate from a girl between 5 and 17 years old with multiple sclerosis.

To note about this clonotype: Mismatch with germline at one junction end may stem from a read error. The rearrangement links TRBV7-8 to TRBJ2-5; D is possibly TRBD1 (6 bases). The CDR3 is 15 residues long. The V gene's germline CDR1 is SGHVS and CDR2 FQNEAQ. CDR3 region: CAGSWGRGSGETQYF. The DNA of the CDR3 is TGTGCCGGCAGCTGGGGGCGAGGATCGGGGGAGACCCAGTACTTC.

The chain has TRBV5-1 and TRBJ2-7; 11 bases are a match to TRBD1. Germline V gene data show CDR1 as SGHRS and CDR2 as YFSETQ. The CDR3 is 15 residues long. J lost 5 bases, V lost 0 bases, and 4 bases had no gene match. This CDR3 is CASSLERTGGDEQYF. The CDR3, as DNA: TGCGCCAGCAGCTTGGAACGGACAGGGGGCGACGAGCAGTACTTC.